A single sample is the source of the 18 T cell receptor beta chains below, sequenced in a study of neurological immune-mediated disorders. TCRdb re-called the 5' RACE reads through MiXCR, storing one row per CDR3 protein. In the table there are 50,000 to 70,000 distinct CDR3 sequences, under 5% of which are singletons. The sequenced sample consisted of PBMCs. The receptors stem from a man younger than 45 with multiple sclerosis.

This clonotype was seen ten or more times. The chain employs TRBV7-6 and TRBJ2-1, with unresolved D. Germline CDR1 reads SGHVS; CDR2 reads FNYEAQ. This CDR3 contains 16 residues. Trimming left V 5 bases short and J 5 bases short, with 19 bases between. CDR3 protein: CASSAPYKKGDNEQFF. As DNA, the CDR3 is TGTGCCAGCAGCGCCCCCTACAAGAAAGGAGACAATGAGCAGTTCTTC.

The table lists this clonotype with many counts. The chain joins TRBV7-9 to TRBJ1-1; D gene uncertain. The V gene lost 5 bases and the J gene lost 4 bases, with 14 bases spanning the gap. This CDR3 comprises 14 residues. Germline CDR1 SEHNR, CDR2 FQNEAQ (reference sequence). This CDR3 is CASSPFESSTEAFF. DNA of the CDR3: TGTGCCAGCAGCCCCTTCGAGTCCTCCACTGAAGCTTTCTTT.

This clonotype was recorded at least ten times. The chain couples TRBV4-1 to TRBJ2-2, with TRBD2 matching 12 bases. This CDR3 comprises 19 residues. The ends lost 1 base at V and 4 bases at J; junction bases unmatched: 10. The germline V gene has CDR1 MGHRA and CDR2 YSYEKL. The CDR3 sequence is CASSQALGASGGATGELFF. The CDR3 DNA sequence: TGCGCCAGCAGCCAAGCACTCGGGGCTAGCGGGGGGGCCACCGGGGAGCTGTTTTTT.

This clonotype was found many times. CDR3 protein: CASSKFGTLNQPQHF. The CDR3 coding sequence is TGTGCCAGCAGCAAGTTCGGGACCCTTAATCAGCCCCAGCATTTT. This chain connects TRBV21-1 to TRBJ1-5; TRBD1 was called by the table and not checked on the DNA. TRBV21-1 is deemed a pseudogene. The CDR3 sequence is 15 residues long.

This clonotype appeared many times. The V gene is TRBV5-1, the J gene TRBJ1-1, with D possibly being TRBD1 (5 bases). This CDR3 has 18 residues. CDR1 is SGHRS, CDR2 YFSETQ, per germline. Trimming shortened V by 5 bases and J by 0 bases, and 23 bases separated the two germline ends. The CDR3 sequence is CASREGPYHRTLNTEAFF. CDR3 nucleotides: TGCGCCAGCAGAGAGGGGCCCTACCACCGGACTTTGAACACTGAAGCTTTCTTT.

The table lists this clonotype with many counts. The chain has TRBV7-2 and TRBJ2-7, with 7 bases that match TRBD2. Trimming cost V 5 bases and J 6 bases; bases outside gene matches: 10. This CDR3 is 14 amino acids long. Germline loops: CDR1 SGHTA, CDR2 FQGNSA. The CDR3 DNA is TGTGCCAGCAGCCAGCCAGGACTAGATCGCGAGCAGTACGTC. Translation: CASSQPGLDREQYV.

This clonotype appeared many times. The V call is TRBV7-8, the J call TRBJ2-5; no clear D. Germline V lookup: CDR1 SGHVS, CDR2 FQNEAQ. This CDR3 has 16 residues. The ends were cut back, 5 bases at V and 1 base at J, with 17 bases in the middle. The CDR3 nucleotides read TGTGCCAGCAGCCCGAAGTTTGGGCCCATCCAAGAGACCCAGTACTTC. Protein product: CASSPKFGPIQETQYF.

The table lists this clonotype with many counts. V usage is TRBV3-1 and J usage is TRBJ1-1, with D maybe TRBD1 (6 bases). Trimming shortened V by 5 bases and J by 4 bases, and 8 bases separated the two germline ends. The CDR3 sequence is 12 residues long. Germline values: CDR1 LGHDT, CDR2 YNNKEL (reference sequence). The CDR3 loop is CASSDRITEAFF. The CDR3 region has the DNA TGTGCCAGCAGCGACAGGATCACTGAAGCTTTCTTT.

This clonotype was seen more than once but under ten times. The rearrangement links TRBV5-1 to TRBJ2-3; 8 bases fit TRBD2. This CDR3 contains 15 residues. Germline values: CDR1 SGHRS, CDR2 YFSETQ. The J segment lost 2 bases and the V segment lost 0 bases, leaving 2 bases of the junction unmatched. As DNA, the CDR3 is TGCGCCAGCAGCTTGGACGGGGGGGCCACAGATACGCAGTATTTT. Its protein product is CASSLDGGATDTQYF.

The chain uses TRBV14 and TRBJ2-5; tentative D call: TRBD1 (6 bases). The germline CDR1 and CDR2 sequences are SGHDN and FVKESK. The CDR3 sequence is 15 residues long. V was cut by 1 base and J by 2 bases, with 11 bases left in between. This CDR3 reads CASSQAGTTQETQYF. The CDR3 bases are TGTGCCAGCAGCCAAGCCGGGACAACTCAAGAGACCCAGTACTTC.

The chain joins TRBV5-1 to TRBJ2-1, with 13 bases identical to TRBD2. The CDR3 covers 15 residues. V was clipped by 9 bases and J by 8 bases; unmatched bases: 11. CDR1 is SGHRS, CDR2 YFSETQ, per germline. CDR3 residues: CATALLGTSGDEQFF. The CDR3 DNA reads TGCGCCACCGCTCTACTAGGGACTAGCGGGGATGAGCAGTTCTTC.

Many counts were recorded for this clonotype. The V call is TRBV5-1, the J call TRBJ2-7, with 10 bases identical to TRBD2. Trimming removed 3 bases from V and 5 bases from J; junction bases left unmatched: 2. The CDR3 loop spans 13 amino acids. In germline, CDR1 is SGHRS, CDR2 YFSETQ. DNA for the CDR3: TGCGCCAGCAGCTCCGGGACTAGCGACGAGCAGTACTTC. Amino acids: CASSSGTSDEQYF.

The CDR3 bases are TGTGCCAGCAGTTACGAGAGCACAGATACGCAGTATTTT. Its translation is CASSYESTDTQYF. This sequence joins TRBV6-5 and TRBJ2-3; D is ambiguous. Trimming shortened V by 2 bases and J by 0 bases, and 3 bases separated the two germline ends. This CDR3 has 13 amino acids. The germline V gene encodes CDR1 MNHEY and CDR2 SVGAGI.

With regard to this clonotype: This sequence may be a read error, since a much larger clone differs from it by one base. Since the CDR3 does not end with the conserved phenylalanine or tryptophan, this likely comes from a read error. The chain's CDR3 is CASTEGVGQPQHI. CDR3 DNA: TGTGCCAGCACCGAGGGGGTTGGACAGCCCCAGCATATT. The chain is built from TRBV27 and TRBJ1-5, with a possible D match to TRBD1 (6 bases). The V gene lost 7 bases and the J gene lost 7 bases, with 14 bases spanning the gap. The CDR3 runs 13 residues. Germline lookup yields CDR1 MNHEY and CDR2 SMNVEV (reference sequence).

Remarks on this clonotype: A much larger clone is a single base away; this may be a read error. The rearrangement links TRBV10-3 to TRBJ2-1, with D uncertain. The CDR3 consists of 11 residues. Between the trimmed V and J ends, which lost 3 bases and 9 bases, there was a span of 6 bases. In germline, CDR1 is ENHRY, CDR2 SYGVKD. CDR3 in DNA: TGTGCCATCAGTGACCCCAGTGAGCAGTTCTTC. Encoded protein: CAISDPSEQFF.

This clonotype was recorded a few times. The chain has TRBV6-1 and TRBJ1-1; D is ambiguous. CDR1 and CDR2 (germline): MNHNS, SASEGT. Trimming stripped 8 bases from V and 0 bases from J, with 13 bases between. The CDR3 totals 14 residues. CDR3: CASARRELNTEAFF. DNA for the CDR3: TGTGCCAGCGCAAGACGGGAACTGAACACTGAAGCTTTCTTT.

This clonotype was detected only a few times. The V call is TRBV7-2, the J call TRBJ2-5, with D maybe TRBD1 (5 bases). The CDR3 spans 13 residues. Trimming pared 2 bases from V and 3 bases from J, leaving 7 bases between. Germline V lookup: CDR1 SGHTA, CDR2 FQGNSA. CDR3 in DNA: TGTGCCAGCAGCTTAAAGGGGAAAGAGACCCAGTACTTC. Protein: CASSLKGKETQYF.

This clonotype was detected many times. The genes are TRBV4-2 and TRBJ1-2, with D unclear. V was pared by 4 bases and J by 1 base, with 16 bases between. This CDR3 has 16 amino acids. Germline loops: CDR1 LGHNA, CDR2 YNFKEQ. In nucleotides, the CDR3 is TGTGCCAGCAGCCCACAATCAACCGATTTTAACTATGGCTACACCTTC. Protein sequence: CASSPQSTDFNYGYTF.